The 16 T cell receptor beta chains given below trace back to one sample, sequenced in a study of beta chain features in type 1 diabetes. The sequenced template was cDNA made from the entire isolated RNA. Libraries were prepared by immunoSEQ multiplex PCR; TCRdb keeps only in-frame clonotypes and omits some of them. The table records 110,000 to 150,000 clones, around a tenth of them present only once. The specimen sequenced was central memory CD4+ T cells from blood. The receptors here all came from a middle-aged woman in good health.

The chain employs TRBV6-5 and TRBJ1-1; D gene uncertain. V was pared by 3 bases and J by 6 bases, with 17 bases between. CDR1 is MNHEY, CDR2 SVGAGI, per germline. This CDR3 has 15 residues. CDR3 nucleotides: TGTGCCAGCAGTTATCAGGCCTCTTCGGCTTCTGAAGCTTTCTTT. Amino acid sequence: CASSYQASSASEAFF.

This clone was counted a few times. The rearrangement joins TRBV9 to TRBJ1-2; D might be TRBD1 (6 bases). The V end lost 3 bases, the J end lost 3 bases, and 9 bases lay between the germline ends. Germline loops: CDR1 SGDLS, CDR2 YYNGEE. This CDR3 is built from 13 residues. This CDR3 reads CASSESGDYGYTF. The CDR3 DNA sequence: TGTGCCAGCAGCGAATCAGGGGACTATGGCTACACCTTC.

This chain connects TRBV5-1 to TRBJ2-5; 7 nucleotides line up with TRBD2. The length of the CDR3 is 16 residues. Germline loops: CDR1 SGHRS, CDR2 YFSETQ. The V segment lost 3 bases and the J segment 5 bases; nucleotides outside the gene matches: 13. DNA of the CDR3: TGCGCCAGCAGCTCTTTGCCGACTAGCCCTCGGGAGACCCAGTACTTC. Protein product: CASSSLPTSPRETQYF.

In DNA form, the CDR3 reads TGTGCCAGCAGCTCGCCGGGACTAGCGGGAGAGGCCTCCTACAATGAGCAGTTCTTC. Its translation: CASSSPGLAGEASYNEQFF. V is TRBV7-2 and J is TRBJ2-1, with 14 positions matching TRBD2. After removal of 4 bases from V and 0 bases from J, the junction contained 8 bases not matched to a gene. In germline, CDR1 is SGHTA, CDR2 FQGNSA. CDR3 length equals 19 residues.

This clone has ten or more counts. This chain links TRBV27 with TRBJ2-3; D uncertain. This CDR3 comprises 13 residues. Germline lookup yields CDR1 MNHEY and CDR2 SMNVEV (reference sequence). With 5 bases removed from V and 7 bases from J, the gap between germline ends came to 13 bases. As DNA, the CDR3 is TGTGCCAGCAGTATGAAGGCGGAATATACGCAGTATTTT. This gives the protein CASSMKAEYTQYF.

This clone was counted between two and nine times. V is TRBV14 and J is TRBJ1-2, with unresolved D. Germline V gives CDR1 SGHDN, CDR2 FVKESK. The CDR3 has 15 amino acids. V was clipped by 1 base and J by 8 bases, with 17 bases between them. The CDR3 bases are TGTGCCAGCAGCCAAGGGGCCGGTACCGCCTGGGGCTACACCTTC. It specifies CASSQGAGTAWGYTF.

This clone was seen a handful of times. The chain combines TRBV7-2 with TRBJ2-5; 13 bases are shared with TRBD2. Looked up from germline, CDR1 is SGHTA and CDR2 is FQGNSA. V trimming: 4 bases; J trimming: 9 bases; junction bases outside the gene matches: 11. CDR3 length: 16 amino acids. The CDR3 coding sequence is TGTGCCAGCAGCTACGGGACTAGCGGGGCCCTCGGGGCCCAGTACTTC. Translation gives CASSYGTSGALGAQYF.

The rearrangement links TRBV7-8 to TRBJ1-1; 9 bases agree with TRBD1. Germline assignment: CDR1 SGHVS and CDR2 FQNEAQ. The CDR3 contains 15 residues. V lost 1 base, J lost 1 base, and 1 base stayed unmatched. This CDR3 reads CASSLGGQGNTEAFF. Written as DNA, the CDR3 is TGTGCCAGCAGCTTAGGGGGACAGGGGAACACTGAAGCTTTCTTT.

The chain joins TRBV7-2 to TRBJ2-3, with D perhaps TRBD2 (7 bases). V was trimmed by 7 bases and J by 1 base, leaving 18 bases between them. The CDR3 is made up of 16 amino acids. Germline V gives CDR1 SGHTA, CDR2 FQGNSA. CDR3 DNA: TGTGCCAGCACCCTCACCGGGGGGCCCCGCACAGATACGCAGTATTTT. This gives the protein CASTLTGGPRTDTQYF.

This clone was found a few times. The chain has TRBV6-5 and TRBJ2-4; 7 bases align to TRBD1. The CDR3 covers 14 residues. CDR1 and CDR2 (germline): MNHEY, SVGAGI. J gave up 6 bases and V 4 bases, and 6 bases lay outside the gene matches. CDR3 coding DNA: TGTGCCAGCAGTTCGCCGACAGGGTTAAACATTCAGTACTTC. Translating gives CASSSPTGLNIQYF.

This clone has more than one count but fewer than ten. CDR3 sequence (DNA): TGTGCCAGCAATTACGGGACAGGGGGATCTGGCTACACCTTC. Its translation: CASNYGTGGSGYTF. The V gene is TRBV2, the J gene TRBJ1-2, with TRBD1 identical over 11 bases. CDR3 length: 14 residues. V was pared by 7 bases and J by 7 bases, with 8 bases of the junction left unmatched. Germline V gene sequence: CDR1 SNHLY, CDR2 FYNNEI.

This clone was counted a few times. CDR3 coding DNA: TGCGCCAGCAGCCAGTACTCTGGAAACACCATATATTTT. As protein: CASSQYSGNTIYF. The rearrangement uses TRBV4-3 and TRBJ1-3; D is uncertain. The CDR3 totals 13 residues. V dropped 3 bases and J dropped 0 bases, with 3 bases sitting between them. CDR1 and CDR2 (germline): LGHNA, YSLEER.

The V call is TRBV6-5, the J call TRBJ2-5; D remains unclear. Germline CDR1 is MNHEY and CDR2 is SVGAGI. The V end lost 4 bases, the J end lost 5 bases, and 14 bases lay between the germline ends. CDR3 length equals 14 residues. CDR3 in DNA: TGTGCCAGCAGTTTAAGTAACCGTCAGGAGACCCAGTACTTC. This translates into CASSLSNRQETQYF.

This clone was recorded a few times. V usage is TRBV19 and J usage is TRBJ2-1; D unresolved. The CDR3 sequence is 14 residues long. Trimming pared 2 bases from V and 9 bases from J, leaving 14 bases between. Germline V gene lookup returns CDR1 LNHDA and CDR2 SQIVND (reference sequence). The CDR3 here is CASSISPLLGEQFF. The CDR3 DNA follows: TGTGCCAGTAGTATAAGCCCACTACTGGGTGAGCAGTTCTTC.

This clone was picked up a small number of times. This chain joins TRBV6-5 and TRBJ2-4; TRBD1 matches 7 bases. This CDR3 is built from 13 residues. Germline V lookup: CDR1 MNHEY, CDR2 SVGAGI. V dropped 2 bases and J dropped 7; count of bases not matched to a gene: 2. The CDR3: CASSYARGNIQYF. The CDR3 DNA reads as TGTGCCAGCAGTTACGCCAGGGGGAACATTCAGTACTTC.

Only a few counts were recorded for this clone. This chain uses TRBV4-1 with TRBJ2-2; TRBD2 is a possible D gene (6 bases). The CDR3 length is 14 residues. Germline CDR1 is MGHRA and CDR2 is YSYEKL. V lost 1 base and J 13 bases, leaving 16 bases between the germline ends. The CDR3 region has the DNA TGCGCCAGCAGCCAAGTGGCGGGGCTCGCGGGGCTGTTTTTT. Translation gives CASSQVAGLAGLFF.